This T cell receptor (beta chain) appears in the sequencing data of a study of blood T cell repertoires in COVID-19. This clone was seen a single time. Profiled with immunoSEQ multiplex PCR; TCRdb holds only in-frame clones, not every one. The sample lists approximately 76,000 clones; more than 70% were seen once. The CDR3 loop spans 15 amino acids. The germline CDR1 and CDR2 sequences are ENHRY and SYGVKD. The ends were cut back, 6 bases at V and 0 bases at J, with 12 bases in the middle. The origin of this receptor is an older man with active or convalescent COVID-19. The rearrangement joins TRBV10-3 to TRBJ1-5; D perhaps matches TRBD1 (5 bases). Sequencing was carried out using peripheral blood. CDR3 protein: CAIRETEYSNQPQHF. CDR3 in DNA: TGTGCCATCAGGGAGACAGAATATAGCAATCAGCCCCAGCATTTT.